Below, one T cell receptor beta chain is given with its context. In the authors' workflow: Amplification of reference gene primers was used by the study to estimate nucleated cell counts. Sequenced by immunoSEQ multiplex PCR; TCRdb stores in-frame clones only, minus some. For V, J and clone size, that table is used; D and trimming come from the DNA. The sample has hundreds of thousands of clones; 80% to 90% are singletons. The J segment lost 4 bases and the V segment lost 0 bases, leaving 1 base of the junction unmatched. The CDR3 runs to 14 residues. The germline V gene encodes CDR1 LNHNV and CDR2 YYDKDF (reference sequence). The data stem from a study of blood T cell repertoires in COVID-19. Turning to the study itself: The study drew acute and convalescent COVID-19 samples from the United States, Italy and Spain. Sources were T cells, B-cell-depleted T cells, or PBMCs; the material itself was cDNA or gDNA.

Sequenced input: peripheral blood. This clonotype was obtained from a woman in her seventies with COVID-19, enrolled during active disease. The genes are TRBV15 and TRBJ2-7, with 9 bases identical to TRBD1. The CDR3 region has the DNA TGTGCCACCAGCAGAGAAGGGACAGGGTACGAGCAGTACTTC. Amino acid sequence: CATSREGTGYEQYF.